This TCR beta chain was recovered during a study of intratumoral heterogeneity in liver cancer. The study in broad terms: Across the full approximately 14-patient cohort, most patients were male and the median age was about 63 years. Of the roughly 71 multiregional samples collected from 15 or so HCC patients in the overall cohort, under 55 were tumoral regions and about 20 were adjacent nontumoral regions. To examine intratumor heterogeneity, the study integrated RNA-seq, DNA sequencing, TCR-seq and SNP array data obtained from multiple regions of hepatocellular carcinoma specimens. Points the paper makes about the study in general: Limitations acknowledged by the authors included a relatively low number of patients and under-sampled representation of tumor-infiltrating lymphocytes.

Turning to this clone: The antigen it binds to is not known. The sample holds no much larger clone one base away, and base qualities are not on file.

Using the immunoSEQ assay, the TCR beta chain CDR3 regions were sequenced from genomic DNA. Rearranged VDJ segments were amplified with primers annealing to V and J segments. The source study handled its data this way. The ImmunoSeq Analyzer software was used to calculate clonality and richness metrics. To find clones with differing abundance between regions, Fisher's exact test was applied together with a beta-binomial method for extra stringency. TCRdb provides this immuneACCESS table in a form limited to in-frame rearrangements. Some clones are lacking; in checked studies, under half of them reflect an unresolved V gene, and why the rest are absent is not known. The D gene and trimming were derived from the DNA, and the V and J assignments and clone size from that table. The sample contains around 5,400 clones, around 68% of them found a single time. The ten largest clones add up to 22% of the sample.

Every patient had early-stage hepatocellular carcinoma and received no therapy prior to surgical resection. Sampled areas lacked macroscopic evidence of necrosis or hemorrhage. TCR sequencing (ImmunoSeq) was performed on multiple regions from a couple of patients. Frozen resection tissue samples were collected at a distance of at least 1 cm from each other. Samples labelled N were derived from nontumoral liver tissue adjacent to the tumor. Genomic DNA was extracted from bulk tissue using the DNeasy blood and tissue kit. From its cysteine to its phenylalanine, the CDR3 spans 15 amino acids. Just CDR3 DNA is preserved here, 45 bases in frame from base 1. V and J are trimmed by 4 bases and 5 bases, and the gene matches miss 7 bases of the junction. Taken from the germline V gene, the CDR1 and CDR2 loops are SGHTS and YDEGEE.

Sequenced here: tumor-adjacent normal tissue, sampled before any cancer treatment. The origin of this receptor is a man in his 70s with hepatocellular carcinoma. The chain couples TRBV5-8 to TRBJ2-5; 11 central nucleotides agree with TRBD1. The DNA sequence follows: TGTGCCAGCAGCGGGGGACAGGGGGTTTGGGAGACCCAGTACTTC. Translated, this is CASSGGQGVWETQYF.